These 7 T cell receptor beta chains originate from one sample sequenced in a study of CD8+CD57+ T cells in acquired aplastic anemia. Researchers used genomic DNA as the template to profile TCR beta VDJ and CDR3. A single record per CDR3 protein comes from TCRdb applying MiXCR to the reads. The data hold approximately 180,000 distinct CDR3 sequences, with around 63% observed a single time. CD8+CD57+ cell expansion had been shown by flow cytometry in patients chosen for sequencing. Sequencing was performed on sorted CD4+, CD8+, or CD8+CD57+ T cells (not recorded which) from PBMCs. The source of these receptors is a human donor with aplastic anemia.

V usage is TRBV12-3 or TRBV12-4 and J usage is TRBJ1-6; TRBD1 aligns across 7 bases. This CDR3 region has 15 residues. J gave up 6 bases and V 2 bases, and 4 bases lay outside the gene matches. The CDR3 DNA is TGTGCCAGCAGTTTACTGGCAGGGGGTAATTCACCCCTCCACTTT. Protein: CASSLLAGGNSPLHF.

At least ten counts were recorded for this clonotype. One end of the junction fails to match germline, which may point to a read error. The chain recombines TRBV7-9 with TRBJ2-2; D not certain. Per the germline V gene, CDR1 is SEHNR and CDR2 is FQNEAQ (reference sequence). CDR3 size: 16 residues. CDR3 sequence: CASSLVGSAEPGELFF. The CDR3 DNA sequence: TGTGCCAGCAGTTTAGTGGGCAGCGCAGAGCCCGGGGAGCTGTTTTTT.

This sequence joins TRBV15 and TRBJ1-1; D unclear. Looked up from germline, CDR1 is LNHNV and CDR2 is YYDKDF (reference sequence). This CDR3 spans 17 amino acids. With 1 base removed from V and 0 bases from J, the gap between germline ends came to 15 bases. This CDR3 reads CATSRGSHQDLNTEAFF. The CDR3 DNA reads TGTGCCACCAGCAGAGGTTCGCACCAGGACCTGAACACTGAAGCTTTCTTT.

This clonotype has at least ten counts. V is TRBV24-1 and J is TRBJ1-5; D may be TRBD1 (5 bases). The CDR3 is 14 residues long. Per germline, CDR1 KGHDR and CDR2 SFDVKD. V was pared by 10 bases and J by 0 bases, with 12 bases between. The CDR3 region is CATQAPYSNQPQHF. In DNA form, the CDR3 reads TGTGCCACACAGGCTCCATATAGCAATCAGCCCCAGCATTTT.

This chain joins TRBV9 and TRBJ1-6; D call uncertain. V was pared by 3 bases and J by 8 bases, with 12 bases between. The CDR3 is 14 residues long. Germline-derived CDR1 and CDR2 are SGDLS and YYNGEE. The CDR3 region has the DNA TGTGCCAGCAGCGCGCCCTATGGGGATTCACCCCTCCACTTT. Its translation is CASSAPYGDSPLHF.

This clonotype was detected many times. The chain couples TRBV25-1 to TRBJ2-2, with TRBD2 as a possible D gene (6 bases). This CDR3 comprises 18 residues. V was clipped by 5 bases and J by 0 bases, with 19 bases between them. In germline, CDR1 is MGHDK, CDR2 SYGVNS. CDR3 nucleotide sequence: TGTGCCAGCAGTATGGGCGGGGTACACACTTCGAACACCGGGGAGCTGTTTTTT. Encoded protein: CASSMGGVHTSNTGELFF.

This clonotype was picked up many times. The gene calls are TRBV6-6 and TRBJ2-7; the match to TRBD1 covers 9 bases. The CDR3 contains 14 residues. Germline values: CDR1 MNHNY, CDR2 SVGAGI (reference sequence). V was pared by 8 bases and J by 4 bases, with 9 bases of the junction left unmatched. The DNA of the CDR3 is TGTGCCAGCTCTTGGGGACAGGGTGGGTACGAGCAGTACTTC. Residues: CASSWGQGGYEQYF.